This T cell receptor (beta chain) came from a study of metastatic and nonmetastatic thyroid tumors. Study-wide background: Across peripheral blood and tumor or nodule tissue samples taken from malignant and benign thyroid patients, the repertoires were compared with one another.

Study results and caveats: Compared with benign nodules, malignant thyroid tumors were reported to have significantly higher TCR beta diversity in both blood and tumor.

No patient received treatment before thyroid surgery. This CDR3 region has 14 residues. CDR1 SGHNT and CDR2 YYREEE come from the germline V gene (reference sequence). Notes on this clone: Its antigen is not known. A much larger clone differs by one base, so this may be a read error.

Study processing details: A papillary thyroid cancer distant-metastasis classifier was built from CDR3 differences across clinicopathological groups. TCRdb ran MiXCR on the PCR reads. The V and J calls here are based on TCRdb, not the publication. This table holds tens of thousands of clones, around a fifth found once. Material: blood. The TCR originated in a female donor with papillary thyroid cancer or a benign thyroid nodule (not recorded which). Some clones in this sample may be carry-over from other donors' samples. V is TRBV5-4 and J is TRBJ1-5; maybe TRBD1 (5 bases). The CDR3 bases are TGTGCCATCAGCTGGTGGGGGAGCAATCAGCCCCAGCATTTT. Its protein product is CAISWWGSNQPQHF.